The next 13 T cell receptor beta chains were all read from a single sample in a study of CD8 T cells in Susac syndrome. RNA amounts of about 0.5 to 1 ug underwent reverse transcription with random hexamers. TCRdb itself ran the immunoSEQ multiplex PCR reads through MiXCR, one entry per CDR3 protein. Of tens of thousands of distinct CDR3 sequences in the sample, 90% to 95% were seen once. Sequenced: CD8+ T cells from PBMCs. These TCRs come from a human donor in good health.

This clonotype was observed once. The rearrangement links TRBV28 to TRBJ2-1; D uncertain. Trimming removed 7 bases from V and 3 bases from J, with 22 bases in between. Germline CDR1 and CDR2: MDHEN and SYDVKM. The CDR3 spans 17 residues. CDR3 residues: CASTPTPTVSLYNEQFF. CDR3 bases: TGTGCCAGCACTCCCACTCCCACGGTCTCCCTCTACAATGAGCAGTTCTTC.

The genes are TRBV25-1 and TRBJ1-2, with D possibly TRBD1 on 5 matching bases. CDR1 is MGHDK, CDR2 SYGVNS, per germline. Trimming took off 6 bases at V and 4 bases at J, with 12 bases between the two ends. This CDR3 is 13 amino acids long. CDR3 bases: TGTGCCAGCAGAGCAGGGCGGACCTATGGCTACACCTTC. Encoded protein: CASRAGRTYGYTF.

The chain is built from TRBV5-4 and TRBJ1-6, with D unclear. The ends were cut back, 2 bases at V and 13 bases at J, with 16 bases in the middle. This CDR3 is 14 amino acids long. From germline, CDR1 is SGHNT and CDR2 YYREEE (reference sequence). In nucleotides, the CDR3 is TGTGCCAGCAGCTTTGGGTTAGACTCCGTTCCCCTCCACTTT. Encoded protein: CASSFGLDSVPLHF.

The chain is built from TRBV10-2 and TRBJ2-4; TRBD2 matches at 11 bases. CDR3 size: 16 residues. J was trimmed by 5 bases and V by 7 bases; bases with no gene match: 10. Germline V gene lookup returns CDR1 WSHSY and CDR2 SAAADI. The CDR3 region is CASNLAGGRKENIQYF. In nucleotides, the CDR3 is TGCGCCAGCAATTTAGCGGGGGGGCGAAAAGAAAACATTCAGTACTTC.

CDR3 nucleotide sequence: TGTGCCAGCACCAAAATCCCCACAGATACGCAGTATTTT. It yields the protein CASTKIPTDTQYF. This chain links TRBV9 with TRBJ2-3; D gene ambiguous. CDR1 and CDR2 from the germline V gene are SGDLS and YYNGEE. This CDR3 region has 13 residues. V lost 6 bases to trimming and J lost 2 bases, with 10 bases between them.

This chain connects TRBV14 to TRBJ2-7; no definite D call. This CDR3 comprises 13 residues. Trimming took 5 bases from V and 1 from J, leaving 9 bases between them. Germline CDR1 is SGHDN and CDR2 is FVKESK. The CDR3 here is CASSFTVSYEQYV. Here the CDR3 DNA reads TGTGCCAGCAGCTTCACAGTTTCCTACGAGCAGTACGTC.

This rearrangement joins TRBV12-3 or TRBV12-4 to TRBJ2-3; D uncertain. The CDR3 length is 11 residues. The germline V and J ends were trimmed by 6 bases and 4 bases, with 5 bases remaining between them. This chain's CDR3 is CASSEADTQYF. The CDR3 DNA follows: TGTGCCAGCAGCGAGGCAGATACGCAGTATTTT.

The chain uses TRBV4-1 and TRBJ1-1, with D possibly matching TRBD1 (6 bases). V was pared by 3 bases and J by 6 bases, with 11 bases between. The germline V gene has CDR1 MGHRA and CDR2 YSYEKL. This CDR3 has 13 amino acids. CDR3 sequence (DNA): TGCGCCAGCAGCCAGGGGGCCAGCTCTGAAGCTTTCTTT. Translated: CASSQGASSEAFF.

V is TRBV1 and J is TRBJ2-1; the table names TRBD1, a call not compared with the DNA. TRBV1 is a pseudogene segment. This CDR3 has 15 amino acids. Here the CDR3 reads CTSNFGRGLVNEQFF. The CDR3 DNA reads as TGCACCAGCAACTTCGGGCGGGGGTTGGTCAATGAGCAGTTCTTC.

The chain links TRBV12-5 to TRBJ1-1, with a tentative D call TRBD1 (5 bases). This CDR3 has 16 amino acids. The germline V gene encodes CDR1 LGHNT and CDR2 FRNRAP. The ends were cut back, 0 bases at V and 3 bases at J, with 14 bases in the middle. CDR3 region: CASGLVQEGGYTEAFF. DNA of the CDR3: TGTGCTAGTGGTTTGGTACAGGAGGGAGGGTACACTGAAGCTTTCTTT.

The chain is built from TRBV12-3 or TRBV12-4 and TRBJ2-5; 10 positions agree with TRBD2. After removal of 7 bases from V and 2 bases from J, the junction contained 4 bases not matched to a gene. This CDR3 spans 14 amino acids. The CDR3: CASKALAGQETQYF. CDR3 bases: TGTGCCAGCAAGGCACTAGCGGGACAAGAGACCCAGTACTTC.

CDR3 amino acids: CASSQDSSLRSNQPQHF. In nucleotides, the CDR3 is TGTGCCAGCAGCCAAGACAGTTCTCTTAGGAGCAATCAGCCCCAGCATTTT. V usage is TRBV3-1 and J usage is TRBJ1-5; D unclear. Germline lookup yields CDR1 LGHDT and CDR2 YNNKEL (reference sequence). CDR3 length: 17 amino acids. Deletions cut 0 bases from V and 1 base from J, with 13 bases between.

This sequence joins TRBV20-1 and TRBJ2-7, with TRBD1 identical over 8 bases. This CDR3 spans 15 amino acids. The germline gives CDR1 DFQATT, CDR2 SNEGSKA (reference sequence). The V gene end was trimmed by 0 bases and the J gene end by 5 bases; junction bases not matched to a gene: 9. CDR3 sequence: CSARDHQGAINEQYF. The CDR3 DNA reads as TGCAGTGCTAGAGATCATCAGGGGGCAATCAACGAGCAGTACTTC.